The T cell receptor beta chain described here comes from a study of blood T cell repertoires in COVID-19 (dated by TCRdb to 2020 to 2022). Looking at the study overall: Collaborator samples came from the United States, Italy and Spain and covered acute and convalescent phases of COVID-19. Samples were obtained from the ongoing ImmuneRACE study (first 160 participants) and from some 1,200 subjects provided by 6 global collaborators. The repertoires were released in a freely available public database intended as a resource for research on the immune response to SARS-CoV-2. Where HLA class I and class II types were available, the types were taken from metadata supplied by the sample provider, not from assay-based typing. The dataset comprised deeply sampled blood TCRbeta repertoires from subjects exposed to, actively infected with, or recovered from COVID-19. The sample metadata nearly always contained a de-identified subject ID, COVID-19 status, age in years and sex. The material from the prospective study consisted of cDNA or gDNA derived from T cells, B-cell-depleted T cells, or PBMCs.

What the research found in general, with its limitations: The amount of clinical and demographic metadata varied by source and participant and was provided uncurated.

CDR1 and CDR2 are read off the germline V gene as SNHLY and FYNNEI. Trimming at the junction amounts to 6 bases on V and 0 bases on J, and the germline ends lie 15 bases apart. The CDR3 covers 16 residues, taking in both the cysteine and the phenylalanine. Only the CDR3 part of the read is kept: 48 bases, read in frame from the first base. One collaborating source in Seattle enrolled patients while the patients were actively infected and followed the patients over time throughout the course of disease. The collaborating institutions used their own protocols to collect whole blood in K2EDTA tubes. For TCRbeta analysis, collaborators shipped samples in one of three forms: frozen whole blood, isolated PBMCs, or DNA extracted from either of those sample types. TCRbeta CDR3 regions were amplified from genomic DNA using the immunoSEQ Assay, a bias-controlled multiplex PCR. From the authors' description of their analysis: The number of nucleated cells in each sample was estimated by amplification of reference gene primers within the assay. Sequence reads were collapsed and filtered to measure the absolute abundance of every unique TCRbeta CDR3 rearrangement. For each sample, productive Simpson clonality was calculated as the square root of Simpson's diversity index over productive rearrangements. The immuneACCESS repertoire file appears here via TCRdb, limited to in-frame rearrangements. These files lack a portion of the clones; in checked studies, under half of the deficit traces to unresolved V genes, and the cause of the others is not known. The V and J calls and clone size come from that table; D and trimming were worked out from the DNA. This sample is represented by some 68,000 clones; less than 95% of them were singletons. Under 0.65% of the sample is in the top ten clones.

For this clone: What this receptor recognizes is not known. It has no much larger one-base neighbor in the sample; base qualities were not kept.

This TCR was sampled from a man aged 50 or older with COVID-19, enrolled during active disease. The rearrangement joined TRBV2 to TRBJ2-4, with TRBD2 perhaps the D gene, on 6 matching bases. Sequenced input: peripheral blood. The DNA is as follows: TGTGCCAGCAGGGACCGGACTATCCTAGCCAAAAACATTCAGTACTTC. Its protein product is CASRDRTILAKNIQYF. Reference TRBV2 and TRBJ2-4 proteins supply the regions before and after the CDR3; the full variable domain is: EPEVTQTPSHQVTQMGQEVILRCVPISNHLYFYWYRQILGQKVEFLVSFYNNEISEKSEIFDDQFSVERPDGSNFTLKIRSTKLEDSAMYFCASRDRTILAKNIQYFGAGTRLSVL.